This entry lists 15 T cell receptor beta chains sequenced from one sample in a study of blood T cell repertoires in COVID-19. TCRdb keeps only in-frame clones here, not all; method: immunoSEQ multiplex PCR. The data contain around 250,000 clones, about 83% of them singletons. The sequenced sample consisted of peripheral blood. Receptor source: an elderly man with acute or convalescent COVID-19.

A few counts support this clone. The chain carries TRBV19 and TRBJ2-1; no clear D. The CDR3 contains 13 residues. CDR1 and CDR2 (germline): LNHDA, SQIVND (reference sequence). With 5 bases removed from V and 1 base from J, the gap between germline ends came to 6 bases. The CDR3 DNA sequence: TGTGCCAGTAGTCCCCTATCCTACAATGAGCAGTTCTTC. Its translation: CASSPLSYNEQFF.

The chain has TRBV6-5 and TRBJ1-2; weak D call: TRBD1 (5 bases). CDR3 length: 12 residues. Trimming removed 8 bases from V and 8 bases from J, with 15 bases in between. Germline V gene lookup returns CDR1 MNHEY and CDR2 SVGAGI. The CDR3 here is CASRRDSRGYTF. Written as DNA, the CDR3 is TGTGCCAGCCGACGGGACTCCCGAGGCTACACCTTC.

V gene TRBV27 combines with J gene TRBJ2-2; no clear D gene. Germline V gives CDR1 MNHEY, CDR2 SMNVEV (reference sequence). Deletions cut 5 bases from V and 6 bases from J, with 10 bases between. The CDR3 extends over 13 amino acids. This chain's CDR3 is CASSLRMAGELFF. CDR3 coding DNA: TGTGCCAGCAGTCTCAGGATGGCCGGGGAGCTGTTTTTT.

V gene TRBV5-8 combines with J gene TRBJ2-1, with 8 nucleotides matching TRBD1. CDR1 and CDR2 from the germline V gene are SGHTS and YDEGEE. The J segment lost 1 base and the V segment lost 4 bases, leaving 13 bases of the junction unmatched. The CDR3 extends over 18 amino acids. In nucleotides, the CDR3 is TGTGCCAGCAGCCGCGTTCCCGGACAGGGCAATTCCTACAATGAGCAGTTCTTC. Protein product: CASSRVPGQGNSYNEQFF.

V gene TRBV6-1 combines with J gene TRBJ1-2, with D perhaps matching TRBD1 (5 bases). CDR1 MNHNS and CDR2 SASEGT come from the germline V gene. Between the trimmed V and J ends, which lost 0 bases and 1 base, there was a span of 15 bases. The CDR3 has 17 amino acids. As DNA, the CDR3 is TGTGCCAGCAGTGAAGCAACCGGGTACAGGATTAACTATGGCTACACCTTC. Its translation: CASSEATGYRINYGYTF.

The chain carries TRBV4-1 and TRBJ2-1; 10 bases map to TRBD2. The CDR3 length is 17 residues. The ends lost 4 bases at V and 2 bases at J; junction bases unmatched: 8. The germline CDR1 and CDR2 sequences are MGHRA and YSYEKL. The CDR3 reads CASSLYFSGRAYNEQFF. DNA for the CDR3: TGCGCCAGCAGCCTCTATTTCAGCGGGAGGGCCTACAATGAGCAGTTCTTC.

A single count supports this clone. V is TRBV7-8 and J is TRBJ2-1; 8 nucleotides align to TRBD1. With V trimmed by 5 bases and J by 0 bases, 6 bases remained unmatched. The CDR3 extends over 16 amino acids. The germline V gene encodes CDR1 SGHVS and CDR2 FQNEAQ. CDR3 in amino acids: CASSTSGTGSYNEQFF. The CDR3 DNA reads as TGTGCCAGCAGCACTTCGGGGACAGGCTCCTACAATGAGCAGTTCTTC.

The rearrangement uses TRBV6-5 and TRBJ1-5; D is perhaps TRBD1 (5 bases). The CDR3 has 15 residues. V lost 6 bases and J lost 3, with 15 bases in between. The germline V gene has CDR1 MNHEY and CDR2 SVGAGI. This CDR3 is CASRTPGVLNQPQHF. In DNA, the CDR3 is TGTGCCAGCAGGACACCGGGGGTCCTCAATCAGCCCCAGCATTTT.

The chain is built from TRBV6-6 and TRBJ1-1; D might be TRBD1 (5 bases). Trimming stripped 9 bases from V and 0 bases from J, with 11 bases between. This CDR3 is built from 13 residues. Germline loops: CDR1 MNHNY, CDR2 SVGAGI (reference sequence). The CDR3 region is CASSGDLNTEAFF. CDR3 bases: TGTGCCAGTTCGGGGGATTTGAACACTGAAGCTTTCTTT.

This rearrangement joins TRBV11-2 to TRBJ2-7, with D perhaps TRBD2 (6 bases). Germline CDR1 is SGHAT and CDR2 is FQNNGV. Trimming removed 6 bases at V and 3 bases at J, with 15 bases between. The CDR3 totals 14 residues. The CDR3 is CASSRTGLFYEQYF. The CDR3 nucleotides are TGTGCCAGCAGTCGAACAGGACTATTCTACGAGCAGTACTTC. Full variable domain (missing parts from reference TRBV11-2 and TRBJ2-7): EAGVAQSPRYKIIEKRQSVAFWCNPISGHATLYWYQQILGQGPKLLIQFQNNGVVDDSQLPKDRFSAERLKGVDSTLKIQPAKLEDSAVYLCASSRTGLFYEQYFGPGTRLTVT.

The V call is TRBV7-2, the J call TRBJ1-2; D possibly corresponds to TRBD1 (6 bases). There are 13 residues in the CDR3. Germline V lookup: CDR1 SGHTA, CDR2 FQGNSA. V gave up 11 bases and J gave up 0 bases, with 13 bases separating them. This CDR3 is CAAGRTANYGYTF. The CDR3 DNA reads TGTGCCGCTGGCCGGACAGCTAACTATGGCTACACCTTC.

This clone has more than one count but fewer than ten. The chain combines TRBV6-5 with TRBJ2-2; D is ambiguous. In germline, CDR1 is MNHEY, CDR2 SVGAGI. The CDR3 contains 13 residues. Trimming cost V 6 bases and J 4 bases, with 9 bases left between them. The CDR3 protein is CASRIDSTGELFF. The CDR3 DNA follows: TGTGCCAGCAGGATAGACTCCACCGGGGAGCTGTTTTTT.

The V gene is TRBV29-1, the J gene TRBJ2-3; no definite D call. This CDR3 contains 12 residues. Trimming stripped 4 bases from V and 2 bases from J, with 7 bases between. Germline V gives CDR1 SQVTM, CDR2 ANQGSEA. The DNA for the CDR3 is TGCAGCGTTGGCGCAATCACAGATACGCAGTATTTT. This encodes CSVGAITDTQYF.

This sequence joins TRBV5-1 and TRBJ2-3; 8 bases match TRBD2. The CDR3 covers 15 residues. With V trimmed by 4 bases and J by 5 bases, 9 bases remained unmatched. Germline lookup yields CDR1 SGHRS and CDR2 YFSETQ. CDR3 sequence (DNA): TGCGCCAGCAGCCCCGGGACTAGTTGGGTAGATACGCAGTATTTT. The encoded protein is CASSPGTSWVDTQYF.

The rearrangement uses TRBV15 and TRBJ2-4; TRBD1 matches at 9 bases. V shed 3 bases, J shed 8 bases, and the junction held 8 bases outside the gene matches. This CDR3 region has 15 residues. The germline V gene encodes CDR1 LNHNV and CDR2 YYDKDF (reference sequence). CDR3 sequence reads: CATSRPGQGGDIQYF. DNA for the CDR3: TGTGCCACCAGCAGGCCGGGACAGGGAGGGGACATTCAGTACTTC. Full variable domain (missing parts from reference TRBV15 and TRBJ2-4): DAMVIQNPRYQVTQFGKPVTLSCSQTLNHNVMYWYQQKSSQAPKLLFHYYDKDFNNEADTPDNFQSRRPNTSFCFLDIRSPGLGDTAMYLCATSRPGQGGDIQYFGAGTRLSVL.